Each of the 25 T cell receptor beta chains below was sequenced from the same sample in a study of PD-1 blockade in classical Hodgkin lymphoma. Each of the patients experienced relapse following autologous stem cell transplantation, and their brentuximab vedotin exposure differed. Repertoires were generated with immunoSEQ multiplex PCR, while TCRdb's copy carries only in-frame clones and drops some. In the table there are approximately 25,000 clones, roughly three quarters of which are singletons. The input for sequencing was peripheral blood mononuclear cells (PBMCs), taken at baseline. The receptors were sampled from a human donor with classical Hodgkin lymphoma.

Only a few counts were recorded for this clone. The chain is built from TRBV15 and TRBJ2-1, with 10 bases fitting TRBD2. CDR3 length equals 16 residues. V was clipped by 0 bases and J by 7 bases; unmatched bases: 6. Per germline, CDR1 LNHNV and CDR2 YYDKDF (reference sequence). The CDR3 is CATSRDPSGGKNEQFF. DNA for the CDR3: TGTGCCACCAGCAGAGATCCTAGCGGGGGAAAGAATGAGCAGTTCTTC.

A few counts support this clone. This chain joins TRBV19 and TRBJ1-4; D remains ambiguous. Germline lookup yields CDR1 LNHDA and CDR2 SQIVND (reference sequence). The CDR3 is made up of 14 amino acids. V lost 3 bases to trimming and J lost 7 bases, with 12 bases between them. CDR3 in amino acids: CASSIVSQGEKLFF. In DNA, the CDR3 is TGTGCCAGTAGTATCGTTAGTCAAGGTGAAAAACTGTTTTTT.

This clone was detected only a few times. The chain uses TRBV12-5 and TRBJ1-1; weak D call: TRBD1 (5 bases). Germline V gives CDR1 LGHNT, CDR2 FRNRAP. The CDR3 runs 13 residues. V was trimmed by 7 bases and J by 6 bases, leaving 15 bases between them. CDR3 protein: CASAPTWGPEAFF. CDR3 nucleotides: TGTGCTAGTGCCCCTACGTGGGGCCCTGAAGCTTTCTTT.

The chain combines TRBV27 with TRBJ2-6; D not resolved. The CDR3 covers 13 residues. In germline, CDR1 is MNHEY, CDR2 SMNVEV (reference sequence). V was clipped by 3 bases and J by 3 bases, with 3 bases between them. For the CDR3, the DNA is TGTGCCAGCAGTTTTAGTGGGGCCAACGTCCTGACTTTC. This translates into CASSFSGANVLTF.

V is TRBV7-8 and J is TRBJ2-1; D unclear. The CDR3 runs 14 residues. Germline V CDR1 and CDR2: SGHVS, FQNEAQ. V lost 2 bases and J 5 bases, leaving 10 bases between the germline ends. In DNA, the CDR3 is TGTGCCAGCAGCTTATGGGGTATGGACAATGAGCAGTTCTTC. This translates into CASSLWGMDNEQFF.

V and J are TRBV4-2 and TRBJ2-7; D gene unclear. CDR1 and CDR2 (germline): LGHNA, YNFKEQ. The ends were cut back, 1 base at V and 0 bases at J, with 10 bases in the middle. CDR3 length equals 15 residues. Here the CDR3 DNA reads TGTGCCAGCAGCCAAGCGCCGTCCCTCTCCTACGAGCAGTACTTC. This translates into CASSQAPSLSYEQYF.

The rearrangement uses TRBV2 and TRBJ2-1; tentatively, D is TRBD1 (5 bases). The V and J ends lost 5 bases and 6 bases respectively, with 20 bases between them. Germline assignment: CDR1 SNHLY and CDR2 FYNNEI. The CDR3 extends over 16 amino acids. CDR3 nucleotides: TGTGCCAGCAGTAACCAACAGGCCATCGTTTCCAATGAGCAGTTCTTC. Protein sequence: CASSNQQAIVSNEQFF.

The V and J genes are TRBV10-3 and TRBJ1-1; TRBD1 matches at 7 bases. V lost 10 bases and J lost 2; bases outside the gene matches: 13. There are 15 residues in the CDR3. CDR1 ENHRY and CDR2 SYGVKD come from the germline V gene. The CDR3 DNA follows: TGTGCCACCGATGGAGCGGGACAGAGCAACACTGAAGCTTTCTTT. Its translation is CATDGAGQSNTEAFF.

J is TRBJ1-6 and V is TRBV11-2; the match to TRBD1 covers 8 bases. Germline loops: CDR1 SGHAT, CDR2 FQNNGV. This CDR3 is 15 amino acids long. The V gene end was trimmed by 2 bases and the J gene end by 4 bases; junction bases not matched to a gene: 1. CDR3 nucleotide sequence: TGTGCCAGCAGCTTAACAGGGGGTTATAATTCACCCCTCCACTTT. This sequence encodes CASSLTGGYNSPLHF.

This clone was seen a few times. The gene calls are TRBV4-3 and TRBJ1-2; no firm D call. The germline V gene has CDR1 LGHNA and CDR2 YSLEER. The V gene lost 1 base and the J gene lost 3 bases, with 9 bases spanning the gap. CDR3 size: 14 residues. CDR3 DNA sequence: TGCGCCAGCAGCCAAGGGCAGATGGACTATGGCTACACCTTC. Residues: CASSQGQMDYGYTF.

The J gene is TRBJ2-5, the V gene TRBV10-3; 7 bases are a match to TRBD1. This CDR3 region has 13 residues. Germline V lookup: CDR1 ENHRY, CDR2 SYGVKD. The ends lost 6 bases at V and 5 bases at J; junction bases unmatched: 6. The CDR3: CAISRQGGETQYF. CDR3 sequence (DNA): TGTGCCATCAGCAGACAGGGCGGGGAGACCCAGTACTTC.

The chain uses TRBV27 and TRBJ1-2; D unresolved. Germline lookup yields CDR1 MNHEY and CDR2 SMNVEV (reference sequence). The CDR3 totals 14 residues. Trimming removed 0 bases at V and 3 bases at J, with 8 bases between. CDR3 DNA: TGTGCCAGCAGTTTATCGGAGGCGGACTATGGCTACACCTTC. Encoded protein: CASSLSEADYGYTF.

This chain joins TRBV7-6 and TRBJ2-7, with a tentative D call TRBD2 (7 bases). This CDR3 has 14 residues. From germline, CDR1 is SGHVS and CDR2 FNYEAQ. Trimming stripped 5 bases from V and 4 bases from J, with 15 bases between. CDR3 loop: CASSPGGRYYEQYF. The CDR3 DNA sequence: TGTGCCAGCAGCCCGGGGGGCAGGTATTACGAGCAGTACTTC.

V gene TRBV19 combines with J gene TRBJ1-1; weak D call: TRBD1 (5 bases). V dropped 3 bases and J dropped 2 bases, with 10 bases sitting between them. CDR1 is LNHDA and CDR2 is SQIVND in the germline V gene (reference sequence). The CDR3 is made up of 14 amino acids. The DNA for the CDR3 is TGTGCCAGTAGTATTGGTGGGGGTAACACTGAAGCTTTCTTT. It encodes CASSIGGGNTEAFF.

This chain connects TRBV4-1 to TRBJ2-7; TRBD2 matches at 10 bases. The germline gives CDR1 MGHRA, CDR2 YSYEKL. J gave up 3 bases and V 1 base, and 6 bases lay outside the gene matches. This CDR3 has 16 residues. CDR3 nucleotide sequence: TGCGCCAGCAGCCAAGGGCTAGCGGGGGCCTTCTACGAGCAGTACTTC. Translating gives CASSQGLAGAFYEQYF.

J is TRBJ1-6 and V is TRBV30; possible D gene TRBD1, 6 bases. Per the germline V gene, CDR1 is GTSNPN and CDR2 is SVGIG (reference sequence). This CDR3 region has 15 residues. Trimming pared 3 bases from V and 0 bases from J, leaving 9 bases between. Here the CDR3 reads CAWRTGFSYNSPLHF. The DNA of the CDR3 is TGTGCCTGGAGAACAGGGTTCTCCTATAATTCACCCCTCCACTTT.

The chain combines TRBV5-6 with TRBJ1-1, with 10 nucleotides matching TRBD1. The V gene end was trimmed by 3 bases and the J gene end by 5 bases; junction bases not matched to a gene: 10. Per germline, CDR1 SGHDT and CDR2 YYEEEE. The CDR3 runs 16 residues. The DNA of the CDR3 is TGTGCCAGCAGCTCCGACAGGGGGCTGTTGGGGACTGAAGCTTTCTTT. Translation: CASSSDRGLLGTEAFF.

This clone was counted only a few times. This chain joins TRBV6-1 and TRBJ2-7; D call uncertain. V lost 6 bases, J lost 10 bases, and 19 bases lay in between. The germline CDR1 and CDR2 sequences are MNHNS and SASEGT. The CDR3 is 13 amino acids. DNA for the CDR3: TGTGCCAGCAGGCCAAGTGGGGAATTTGAACAGTACTTC. As protein: CASRPSGEFEQYF.

This clone was observed once. The chain carries TRBV7-2 and TRBJ2-5; no firm D call. CDR3 length: 13 residues. Looked up from germline, CDR1 is SGHTA and CDR2 is FQGNSA. V was cut by 5 bases and J by 1 base, with 8 bases left in between. The CDR3 DNA reads TGTGCCAGCAGCCCCCGGACCCAAGAGACCCAGTACTTC. It translates to CASSPRTQETQYF.

The V call is TRBV7-9, the J call TRBJ2-7, with 7 bases identical to TRBD1. The V and J ends lost 5 bases and 4 bases, in that order; junction bases with no gene match: 2. Germline CDR1 and CDR2: SEHNR and FQNEAQ (reference sequence). There are 12 residues in the CDR3. The CDR3 is CASSGQEYEQYF. For the CDR3, the DNA is TGTGCCAGCAGCGGACAGGAGTACGAGCAGTACTTC.

The genes are TRBV27 and TRBJ2-7; the D is unclear. With 3 bases removed from V and 4 bases from J, the gap between germline ends came to 19 bases. Germline loops: CDR1 MNHEY, CDR2 SMNVEV (reference sequence). This CDR3 spans 16 amino acids. This CDR3 is CASSLSSPRLRYEQYF. The DNA for the CDR3 is TGTGCCAGCAGTTTGAGTTCCCCGAGACTGAGGTACGAGCAGTACTTC.

The chain couples TRBV7-9 to TRBJ2-1; no clear D gene. Germline CDR1 reads SEHNR; CDR2 reads FQNEAQ (reference sequence). The CDR3 loop spans 14 amino acids. V was shortened by 5 bases and J by 1 base, with 9 bases between the two germline ends. The CDR3 is CASSPKESYNEQFF. The DNA for the CDR3 is TGTGCCAGCAGCCCTAAAGAATCCTACAATGAGCAGTTCTTC.

In this sample, this clone turned up a few times. This rearrangement joins TRBV5-1 to TRBJ2-3; perhaps TRBD2 as D (5 bases). This CDR3 region has 14 residues. Germline CDR1 is SGHRS and CDR2 is YFSETQ. Deletions cut 4 bases from V and 2 bases from J, with 11 bases between. The DNA for the CDR3 is TGCGCCAGCAGCGTAGGAGGAACCACAGATACGCAGTATTTT. It yields the protein CASSVGGTTDTQYF.

The V gene is TRBV5-1, the J gene TRBJ2-3; 7 bases map to TRBD2. CDR1 and CDR2 (germline): SGHRS, YFSETQ. V trimming: 3 bases; J trimming: 3 bases; junction bases outside the gene matches: 16. CDR3 length: 18 residues. CDR3 coding DNA: TGCGCCAGCAGCTCGGAAGGTCCCGGGGCGGGGGATACAGATACGCAGTATTTT. Translation: CASSSEGPGAGDTDTQYF.

This clone was observed a single time. The chain joins TRBV13 to TRBJ2-7; 7 bases are shared with TRBD1. The J segment lost 4 bases and the V segment lost 4 bases, leaving 10 bases of the junction unmatched. Germline V gene sequence: CDR1 PRHDT, CDR2 FYEKMQ (reference sequence). CDR3 length: 15 residues. In DNA form, the CDR3 reads TGTGCCAGCAGCTCATCCGGGACAGCCCTTTACGAGCAGTACTTC. Translating gives CASSSSGTALYEQYF.